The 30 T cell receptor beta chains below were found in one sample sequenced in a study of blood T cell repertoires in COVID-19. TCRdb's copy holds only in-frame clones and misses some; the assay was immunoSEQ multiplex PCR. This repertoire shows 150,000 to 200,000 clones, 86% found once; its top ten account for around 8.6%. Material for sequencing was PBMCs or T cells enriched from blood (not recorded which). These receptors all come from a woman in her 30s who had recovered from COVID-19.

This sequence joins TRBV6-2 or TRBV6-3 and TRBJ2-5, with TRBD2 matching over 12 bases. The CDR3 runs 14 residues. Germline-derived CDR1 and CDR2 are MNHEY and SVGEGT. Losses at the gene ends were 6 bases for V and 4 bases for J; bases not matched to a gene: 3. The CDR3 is CASSLAGGRETQYF. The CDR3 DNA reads TGTGCCAGCAGCCTAGCGGGAGGGAGAGAGACCCAGTACTTC.

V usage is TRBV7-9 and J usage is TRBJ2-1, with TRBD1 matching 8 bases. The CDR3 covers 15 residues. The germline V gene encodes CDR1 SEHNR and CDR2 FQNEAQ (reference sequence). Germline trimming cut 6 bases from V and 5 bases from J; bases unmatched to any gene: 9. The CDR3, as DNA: TGTGCCAGCAGACCTCAGGGGGCTCTAAACAATGAGCAGTTCTTC. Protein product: CASRPQGALNNEQFF.

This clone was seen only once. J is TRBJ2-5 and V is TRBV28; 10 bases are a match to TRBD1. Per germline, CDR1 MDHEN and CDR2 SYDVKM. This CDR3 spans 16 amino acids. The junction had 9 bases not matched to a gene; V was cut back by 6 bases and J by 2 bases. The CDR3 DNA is TGTGCCAGCAGGGGGGACAGGGGATACCCACAAGAGACCCAGTACTTC. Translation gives CASRGDRGYPQETQYF.

For the CDR3, the DNA is TGTGCCAGCTCACCGGCCGGGAGCAATCAGCCCCAGCATTTT. Residues: CASSPAGSNQPQHF. The chain joins TRBV18 to TRBJ1-5; D unclear. CDR1 and CDR2 (germline): KGHSH, LQKENI. The CDR3 sequence is 14 residues long. V lost 3 bases to trimming and J lost 1 base, with 7 bases between them.

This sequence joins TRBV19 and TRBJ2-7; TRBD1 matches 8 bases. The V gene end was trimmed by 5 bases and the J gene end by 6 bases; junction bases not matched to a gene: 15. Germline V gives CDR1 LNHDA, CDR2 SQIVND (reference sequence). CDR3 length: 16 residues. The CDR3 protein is CASSQYPGQVLLEQYF. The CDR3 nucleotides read TGTGCCAGTAGTCAGTACCCGGGACAGGTCCTACTCGAGCAGTACTTC.

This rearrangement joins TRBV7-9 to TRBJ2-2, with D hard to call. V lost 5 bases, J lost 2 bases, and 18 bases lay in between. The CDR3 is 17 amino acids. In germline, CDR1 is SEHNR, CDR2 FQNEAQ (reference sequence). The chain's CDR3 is CASSQEVSLTNTGELFF. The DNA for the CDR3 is TGTGCCAGCAGCCAAGAGGTCTCCCTCACAAACACCGGGGAGCTGTTTTTT.

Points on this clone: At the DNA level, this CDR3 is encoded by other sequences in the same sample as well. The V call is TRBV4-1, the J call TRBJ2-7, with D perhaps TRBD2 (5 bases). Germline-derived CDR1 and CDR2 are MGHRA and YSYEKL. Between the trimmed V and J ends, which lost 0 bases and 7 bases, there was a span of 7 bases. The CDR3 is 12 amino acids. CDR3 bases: TGCGCCAGCAGCCAAGATGGGAGTGAGCAGTACTTC. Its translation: CASSQDGSEQYF.

The CDR3 reads CASSQQLTYEQYF. Here the CDR3 DNA reads TGCGCCAGCAGCCAACAGTTGACCTACGAGCAGTACTTC. The V call is TRBV4-1, the J call TRBJ2-7; D not resolved. Looked up from germline, CDR1 is MGHRA and CDR2 is YSYEKL. There are 13 residues in the CDR3. Trimming shortened V by 2 bases and J by 2 bases, and 7 bases separated the two germline ends.

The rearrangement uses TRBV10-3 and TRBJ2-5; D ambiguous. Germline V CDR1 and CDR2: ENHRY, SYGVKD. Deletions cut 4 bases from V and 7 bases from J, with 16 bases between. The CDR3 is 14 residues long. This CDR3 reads CAISGPGTDRTQYF. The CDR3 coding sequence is TGTGCCATCAGTGGTCCAGGCACGGATCGGACCCAGTACTTC.

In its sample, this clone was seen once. CDR3 sequence: CASSSQNLAGGNEQFF. The CDR3 bases are TGTGCCAGCAGCTCTCAGAATCTAGCGGGAGGGAATGAGCAGTTCTTC. This sequence joins TRBV7-2 and TRBJ2-1; 12 bases match TRBD2. The germline V gene has CDR1 SGHTA and CDR2 FQGNSA. V lost 4 bases to trimming and J lost 7 bases; unmatched junction nucleotides: 8. The CDR3 is 16 amino acids.

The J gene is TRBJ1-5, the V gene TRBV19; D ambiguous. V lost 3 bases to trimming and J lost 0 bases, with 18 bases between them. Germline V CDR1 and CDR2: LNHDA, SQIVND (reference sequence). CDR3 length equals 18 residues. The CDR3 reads CASSIAGIDTYSNQPQHF. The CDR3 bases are TGTGCCAGTAGTATTGCCGGGATTGATACTTATAGCAATCAGCCCCAGCATTTT.

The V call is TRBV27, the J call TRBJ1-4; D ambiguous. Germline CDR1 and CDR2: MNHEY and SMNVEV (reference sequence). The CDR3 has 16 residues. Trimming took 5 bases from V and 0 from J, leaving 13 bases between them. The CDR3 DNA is TGTGCCAGCAGTACCCCCGAGGGAACAACTAATGAAAAACTGTTTTTT. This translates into CASSTPEGTTNEKLFF.

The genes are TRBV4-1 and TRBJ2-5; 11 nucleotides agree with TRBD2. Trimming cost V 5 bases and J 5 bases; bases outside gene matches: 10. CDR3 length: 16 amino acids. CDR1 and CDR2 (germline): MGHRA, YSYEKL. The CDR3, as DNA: TGCGCCAGCAGCGATAGCGGGAGGGCCTGGTTGGAGACCCAGTACTTC. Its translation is CASSDSGRAWLETQYF.

The CDR3 here is CASNSPTGTEIFTEAFF. CDR3 coding DNA: TGTGCCAGCAACTCCCCCACCGGGACAGAGATTTTCACTGAAGCTTTCTTT. The chain links TRBV7-8 to TRBJ1-1; 7 nucleotides match TRBD1. There are 17 residues in the CDR3. Per germline, CDR1 SGHVS and CDR2 FQNEAQ. The ends lost 7 bases at V and 4 bases at J; junction bases unmatched: 18.

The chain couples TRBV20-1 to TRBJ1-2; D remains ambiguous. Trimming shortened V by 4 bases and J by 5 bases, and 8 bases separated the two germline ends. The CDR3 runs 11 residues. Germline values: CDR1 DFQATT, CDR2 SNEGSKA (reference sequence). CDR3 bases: TGCAGTGCTAAAAGAGAGTATGGCTACACCTTC. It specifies CSAKREYGYTF.

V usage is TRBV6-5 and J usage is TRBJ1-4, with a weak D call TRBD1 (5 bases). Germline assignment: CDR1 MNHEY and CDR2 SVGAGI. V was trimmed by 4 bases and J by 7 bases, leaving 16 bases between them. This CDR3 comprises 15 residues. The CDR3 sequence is CASSSEAFRVEKLFF. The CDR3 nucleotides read TGTGCCAGCAGTTCTGAGGCCTTCAGGGTTGAAAAACTGTTTTTT.

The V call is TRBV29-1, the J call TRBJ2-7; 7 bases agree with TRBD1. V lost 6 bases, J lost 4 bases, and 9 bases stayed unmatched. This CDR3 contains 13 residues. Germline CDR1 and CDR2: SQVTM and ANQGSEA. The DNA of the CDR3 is TGCAGCGTGGAGGCCAGACAGGGATACGAGCAGTACTTC. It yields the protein CSVEARQGYEQYF.

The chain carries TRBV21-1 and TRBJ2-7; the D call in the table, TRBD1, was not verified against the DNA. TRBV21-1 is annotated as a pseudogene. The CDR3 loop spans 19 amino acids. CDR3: CASSKATGTGPFIFHEQYF. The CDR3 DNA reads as TGTGCCAGCAGCAAAGCGACCGGGACAGGGCCGTTTATTTTTCACGAGCAGTACTTC.

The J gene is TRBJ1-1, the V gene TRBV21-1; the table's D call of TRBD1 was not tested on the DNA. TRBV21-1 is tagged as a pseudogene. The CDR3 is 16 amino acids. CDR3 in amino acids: CASSKAPTGRATEAFF. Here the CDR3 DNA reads TGTGCCAGCAGCAAAGCCCCGACAGGCCGGGCCACTGAAGCTTTCTTT.

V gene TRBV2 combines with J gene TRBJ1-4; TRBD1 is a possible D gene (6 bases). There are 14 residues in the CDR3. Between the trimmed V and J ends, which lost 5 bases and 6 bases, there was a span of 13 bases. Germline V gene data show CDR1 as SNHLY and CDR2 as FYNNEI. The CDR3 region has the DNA TGTGCCAGCAGTAAAGGGGGGGGTGATGAAAAACTGTTTTTT. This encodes CASSKGGGDEKLFF.

In nucleotides, the CDR3 is TGTGCCAGCAGCTTAGGAGTCCGTGACAATGAGCAGTTCTTC. Its translation: CASSLGVRDNEQFF. The chain couples TRBV7-8 to TRBJ2-1; D remains unclear. The germline V gene encodes CDR1 SGHVS and CDR2 FQNEAQ. CDR3 length equals 14 residues. V was trimmed by 1 base and J by 5 bases, leaving 9 bases between them.

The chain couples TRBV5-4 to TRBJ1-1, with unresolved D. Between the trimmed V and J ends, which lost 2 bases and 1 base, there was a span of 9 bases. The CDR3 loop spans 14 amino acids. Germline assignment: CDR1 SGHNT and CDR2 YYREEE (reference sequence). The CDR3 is CASSLSERNTEAFF. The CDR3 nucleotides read TGTGCCAGCAGCTTAAGTGAGAGGAACACTGAAGCTTTCTTT.

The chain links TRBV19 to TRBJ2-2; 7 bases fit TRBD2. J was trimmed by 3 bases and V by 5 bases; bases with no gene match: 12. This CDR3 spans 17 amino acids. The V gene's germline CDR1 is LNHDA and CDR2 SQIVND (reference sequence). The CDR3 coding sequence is TGTGCCAGTAGTCTTGCTATCCAGCGGGATTACACCGGGGAGCTGTTTTTT. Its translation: CASSLAIQRDYTGELFF.

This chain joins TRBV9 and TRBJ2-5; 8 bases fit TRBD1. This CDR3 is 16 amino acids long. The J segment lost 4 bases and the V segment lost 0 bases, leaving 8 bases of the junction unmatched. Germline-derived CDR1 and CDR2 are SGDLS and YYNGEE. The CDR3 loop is CASSVGEWTGLETQYF. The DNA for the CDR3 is TGTGCCAGCAGCGTAGGTGAATGGACAGGGTTAGAGACCCAGTACTTC.

The CDR3 sequence is CSASNSGRINNEQFF. The DNA for the CDR3 is TGCAGTGCTAGTAATAGCGGGAGAATCAACAATGAGCAGTTCTTC. V gene TRBV20-1 combines with J gene TRBJ2-1, with 9 bases fitting TRBD2. This CDR3 is built from 15 residues. CDR1 DFQATT and CDR2 SNEGSKA come from the germline V gene (reference sequence). Trimming took 3 bases from V and 5 from J; bases not matched to a gene: 8.

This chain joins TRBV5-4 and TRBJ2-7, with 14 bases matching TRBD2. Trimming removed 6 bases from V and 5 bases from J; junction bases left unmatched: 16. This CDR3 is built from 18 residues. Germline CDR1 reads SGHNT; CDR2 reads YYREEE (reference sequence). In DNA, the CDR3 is TGTGCCAGCAATCCCGGAATAAACCCGGGACTAGCGGGAGACGAGCAGTACTTC. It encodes CASNPGINPGLAGDEQYF.

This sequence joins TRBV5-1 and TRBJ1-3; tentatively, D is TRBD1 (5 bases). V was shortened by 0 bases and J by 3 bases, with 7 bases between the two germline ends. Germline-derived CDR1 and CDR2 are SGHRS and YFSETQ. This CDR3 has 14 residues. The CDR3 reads CASSLAGVGNTIYF. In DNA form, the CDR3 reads TGCGCCAGCAGCTTGGCGGGGGTTGGAAACACCATATATTTT.

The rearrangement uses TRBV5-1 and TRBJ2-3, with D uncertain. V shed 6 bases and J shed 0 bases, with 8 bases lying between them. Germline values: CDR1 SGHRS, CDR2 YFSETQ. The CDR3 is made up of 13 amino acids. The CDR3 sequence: CASTRSSTDTQYF. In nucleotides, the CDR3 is TGCGCCAGCACCCGGAGTAGCACAGATACGCAGTATTTT.

The CDR3 loop reads CASSQKRGSGNTIYF. The CDR3 region has the DNA TGTGCCAGCAGCCAAAAGAGAGGGTCTGGAAACACCATATATTTT. This chain connects TRBV3-1 (or the pseudogene TRBV3-2) to TRBJ1-3; D is unresolved. V lost 2 bases and J 1 base, leaving 9 bases between the germline ends. CDR1 and CDR2 from the germline V gene are LGHDT and YNNKEL (reference sequence). This CDR3 comprises 15 residues.

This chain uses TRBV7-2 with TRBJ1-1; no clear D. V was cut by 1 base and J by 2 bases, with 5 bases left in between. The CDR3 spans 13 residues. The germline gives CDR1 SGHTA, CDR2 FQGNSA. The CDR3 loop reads CASSLVTNTEAFF. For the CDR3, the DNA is TGTGCCAGCAGCTTAGTGACTAACACTGAAGCTTTCTTT.